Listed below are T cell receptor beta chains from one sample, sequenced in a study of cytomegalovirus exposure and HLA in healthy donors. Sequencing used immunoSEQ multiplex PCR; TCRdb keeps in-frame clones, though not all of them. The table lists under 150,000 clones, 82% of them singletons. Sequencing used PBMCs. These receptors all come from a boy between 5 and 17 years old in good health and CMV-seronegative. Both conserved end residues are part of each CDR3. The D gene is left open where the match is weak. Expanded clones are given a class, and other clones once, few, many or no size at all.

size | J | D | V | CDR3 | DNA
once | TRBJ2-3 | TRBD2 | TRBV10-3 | CAISSLGLAGPSTDTQYF | TGTGCCATCAGTTCCCTGGGACTAGCGGGACCTAGCACAGATACGCAGTATTTT
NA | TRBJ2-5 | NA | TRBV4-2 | CASSQDRGEWETQYF | TGTGCCAGCAGCCAAGATCGCGGGGAATGGGAGACCCAGTACTTC
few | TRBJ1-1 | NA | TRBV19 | CASSTHSRDYALRAEAFF | TGTGCCAGTAGTACCCATTCCCGGGACTACGCCTTGAGGGCTGAAGCTTTCTTT
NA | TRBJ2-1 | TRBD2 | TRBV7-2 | CASSLAGGYYNEQFF | TGTGCCAGCAGCTTAGCCGGGGGGTACTACAATGAGCAGTTCTTC
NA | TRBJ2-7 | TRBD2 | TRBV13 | CASSLEGLADEAESYEQYF | TGTGCCAGCAGCTTAGAGGGACTAGCAGACGAGGCGGAATCCTACGAGCAGTACTTC
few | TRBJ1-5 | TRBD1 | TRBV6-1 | CASSGMLTGYQPQHF | TGTGCCAGCAGTGGGATGCTGACAGGGTATCAGCCCCAGCATTTT
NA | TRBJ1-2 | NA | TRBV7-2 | CASSLGGGRDGYTF | TGTGCCAGCAGCTTAGGGGGGGGTAGGGATGGCTACACCTTC
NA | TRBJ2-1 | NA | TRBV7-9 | CASSLISGQYNEQFF | TGTGCCAGCAGCTTAATCTCTGGACAGTACAATGAGCAGTTCTTC
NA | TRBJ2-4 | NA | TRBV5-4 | CASSTTGLGVSIQYF | TGTGCCAGCAGCACTACAGGGTTGGGCGTGAGCATTCAGTACTTC
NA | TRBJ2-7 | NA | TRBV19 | CASSMTGSAGEQYF | TGTGCCAGTAGTATGACTGGCTCCGCTGGGGAGCAGTACTTC
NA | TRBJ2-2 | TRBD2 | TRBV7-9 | CASSLALAGELNTGELFF | TGTGCCAGCAGCTTAGCGCTAGCGGGAGAGCTTAACACCGGGGAGCTGTTTTTT
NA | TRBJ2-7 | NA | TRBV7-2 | CASSYRGSSYEQYF | TGTGCCAGCAGCTACCGGGGGAGCTCCTACGAGCAGTACTTC
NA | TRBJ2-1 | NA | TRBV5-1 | CASSLGGITNEQFF | TGCGCCAGCAGCTTGGGCGGGATCACGAATGAGCAGTTCTTC
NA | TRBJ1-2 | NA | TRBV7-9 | CASSFPQVQGPGYTF | TGTGCCAGCAGCTTCCCCCAAGTGCAGGGCCCTGGCTACACCTTC
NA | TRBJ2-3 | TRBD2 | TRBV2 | CASSSGRSTQYF | TGTGCCAGCTCCAGCGGGAGGAGTACGCAGTATTTT
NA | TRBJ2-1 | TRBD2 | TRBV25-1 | CASSESGRGPRNEQFF | TGTGCCAGCAGTGAAAGCGGGAGGGGTCCTAGGAATGAGCAGTTCTTC
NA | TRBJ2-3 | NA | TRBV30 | CAGEWAYSQYF | TGTGCCGGGGAGTGGGCCTACTCGCAGTATTTT